The source of this T cell receptor (beta chain) is a study of shared clonotypes between healthy human individuals. Per the germline V gene, CDR1 is SGHTA and CDR2 is FQGNSA. The J segment lost 8 bases and the V segment lost 5 bases, leaving 10 bases of the junction unmatched. The CDR3 is 15 amino acids. The repertoire was sequenced with immunoSEQ multiplex PCR; TCRdb's copy has only in-frame clones and lacks some. The sample holds over a million clones; more than 75% are singletons and the top ten take approximately 0.5%. Nashville, Tennessee was home to all donors, who were Caucasian adults. Both subsets, CD45RA+ naive and CD45RA-negative memory, were split from the CD4+ cells.

This chain connects TRBV7-2 to TRBJ1-2; 11 nucleotides line up with TRBD1. The receptor was isolated from a man aged 18 to 30 in good health. Some clones in this sample may be carry-over from other donors' samples. The specimen sequenced was memory CD4+ T cells from PBMCs. The subset: CD45RA-negative fraction. The CDR3 loop is CASSPWTGGDWGYTF. CDR3 nucleotide sequence: TGTGCCAGCAGCCCTTGGACAGGGGGCGATTGGGGCTACACCTTC.